These T cell receptor beta chains were read from a single sample in a study of blood T cell repertoires in COVID-19. Sequenced by immunoSEQ multiplex PCR; TCRdb stores in-frame clones only, minus some. The repertoire holds roughly 500,000 clones, with approximately 92% as singletons. The sequencing input was peripheral blood. The receptor source for this set is a man between 18 and 35 years old with COVID-19, enrolled during active disease. CDR3s include the opening cysteine and the closing phenylalanine or tryptophan. D genes are given only for firm matches. Clone size appears in some rows only: once, few, many, or a class for an expanded clone.

J gene | V gene | D gene | clone size | CDR3 DNA | CDR3 protein
TRBJ2-2 | TRBV5-5 | - | - | TGTGCCAGCAGCTTGGAGGGGCAAACCACCGGGGAGCTGTTTTTT | CASSLEGQTTGELFF
TRBJ1-6 | TRBV10-1 | TRBD1 | - | TGCGCCAGCAGCGCCGGGACAGAGTATAATTCACCCCTCCACTTT | CASSAGTEYNSPLHF
TRBJ1-2 | TRBV11-2 | - | - | TGTGCCAGCAGCTTAGGCGGAGGGTTCCTTAACTATGGCTACACCTTC | CASSLGGGFLNYGYTF
TRBJ2-3 | TRBV3-1/TRBV3-2 | TRBD2 | - | TGTGCCAGCAGCCAAGATCCAGCGGGAGCCATAGATACGCAGTATTTT | CASSQDPAGAIDTQYF
TRBJ1-1 | TRBV25-1 | - | - | TGTGCCAGCAGTGGAGCGCAGACAGGAGGGAACACTGAAGCTTTCTTT | CASSGAQTGGNTEAFF
TRBJ2-1 | TRBV19 | - | - | TGTGCCAGTAGAGGATTAGCGCGGCTCCTGCAGTTCTTC | CASRGLARLLQFF
TRBJ2-3 | TRBV25-1 | - | - | TGTGCCAGCGCTCAGGGGCACACGTACGATACGCAGTATTTT | CASAQGHTYDTQYF
TRBJ1-6 | TRBV7-9 | - | - | TGTGCCAGCAGCTTAGACACTAAGAATTCACCCCTCCACTTT | CASSLDTKNSPLHF
TRBJ2-7 | TRBV2 | - | - | TGTGCCAGCAGCGTACAGAATTACGAGCAGTACTTC | CASSVQNYEQYF
TRBJ2-7 | TRBV4-1 | - | - | TGCGCCACCTCATGGGGGCAAGGCTTCTACGAGCAGTACTTC | CATSWGQGFYEQYF
TRBJ1-1 | TRBV6-5 | TRBD1 | - | TGTGCCAGCAGTCTCCGCGACAGGGACACTGAAGCTTTCTTT | CASSLRDRDTEAFF
TRBJ2-1 | TRBV9 | TRBD2 | - | TGTGCCAGCAGCGTAGGGTTCCGGACTAGCGGCACGATTCGGGGCTCCTACAATGAGCAGTTCTTC | CASSVGFRTSGTIRGSYNEQFF
TRBJ2-5 | TRBV27 | TRBD2 | - | TGTGCCAGAGCACCGGGACTAGCTCCAGAGACCCAGTACTTC | CARAPGLAPETQYF
TRBJ2-2 | TRBV7-8 | TRBD2 | - | TGTGCCAGCAGCTTATCGGGAGGGCCGCTGTTTTTT | CASSLSGGPLFF
TRBJ2-7 | TRBV7-2 | TRBD1 | - | TGTGCCAGCAGTCCGGGACAGGGGTACGAGCAGTACTTC | CASSPGQGYEQYF
TRBJ1-4 | TRBV5-1 | - | - | TGCGCCAGCAGGGACATGGGGGAAAAACTGTTTTTT | CASRDMGEKLFF
TRBJ1-5 | TRBV25-1 | - | - | TGTGCCAGCAGCAGGGGCAGTAATCAGCCCCAGCATTTT | CASSRGSNQPQHF
TRBJ1-3 | TRBV11-3 | TRBD1 | few | TGTGCCAGCAGGCGACAGGGCGGAAACACCATATATTTT | CASRRQGGNTIYF
TRBJ2-2 | TRBV5-1 | - | - | TGCGCCAGCAGCGGAGGGACGGCGAACACCGGGGAGCTGTTTTTT | CASSGGTANTGELFF
TRBJ2-3 | TRBV12-5 | TRBD1 | - | TGTGCTAGTGGCCCTTGGACAGGAGAGTTCACAGATACGCAGTATTTT | CASGPWTGEFTDTQYF
TRBJ2-1 | TRBV5-4 | - | - | TGTGCCAGCAGCGCCGGGGGGCACTCCTACAATGAGCAGTTCTTC | CASSAGGHSYNEQFF
TRBJ1-1 | TRBV11-2 | - | - | TGTGCCAGCAGCGACCGAGTTGGGGGCCTCACTGAAGCTTTCTTT | CASSDRVGGLTEAFF
TRBJ1-1 | TRBV7-9 | TRBD1 | - | TGTGCCAGCAGCCAGGGACAGGGGAACACTGAAGCTTTCTTT | CASSQGQGNTEAFF
TRBJ2-5 | TRBV3-1/TRBV3-2 | TRBD2 | - | TGTGCCAGCAGCCAAGCCTTCCTAGCGGGTGAGACCCAGTACTTC | CASSQAFLAGETQYF
TRBJ2-1 | TRBV9 | - | once | TGTGCCAGCAGCGTAGATGTGGGAGCAAACAATGAGCAGTTCTTC | CASSVDVGANNEQFF
TRBJ2-1 | TRBV20-1 | TRBD1 | few | TGCAGTGCTAGTGACGGACAGGGGAATGAGCAGTTCTTC | CSASDGQGNEQFF
TRBJ2-3 | TRBV3-1/TRBV3-2 | - | - | TGTGCCAGCAGCCAAGATCTGGGGGGAAGTCATACCACAGATACGCAGTATTTT | CASSQDLGGSHTTDTQYF
TRBJ2-1 | TRBV7-2 | - | few | TGTGCCAGCAGCGGTTCAATAGCCGGCTCCTACAATGAGCAGTTCTTC | CASSGSIAGSYNEQFF
TRBJ1-5 | TRBV3-1/TRBV3-2 | - | once | TGTGCCAGCAGCCAACGGGGGGGGAATCAGCCCCAGCATTTT | CASSQRGGNQPQHF
TRBJ1-1 | TRBV14 | TRBD1 | - | TGTGCCAGCAGCCGGGGACAGGGGGCAGTCACTGAAGCTTTCTTT | CASSRGQGAVTEAFF
TRBJ1-2 | TRBV2 | - | - | TGTGCCAGCAGTGAAGGGGGGACAAGGTACACCTTC | CASSEGGTRYTF
TRBJ2-5 | TRBV18 | TRBD1 | - | TGTGCCAGCTCACCCCGGACAGGTGGGGAGACCCAGTACTTC | CASSPRTGGETQYF
TRBJ1-1 | TRBV25-1 | TRBD1 | few | TGTGCCAGCACCTACGGGGACAGGGGCTTAGCTTTCTTT | CASTYGDRGLAFF
TRBJ1-2 | TRBV9 | - | - | TGTGCCAGCAGCGTGGGGTTTGGGAGCTATGGCTACACCTTC | CASSVGFGSYGYTF
TRBJ1-2 | TRBV19 | TRBD1 | - | TGTGCCAGTCAGACAGGGTTACACTATGGCTACACCTTC | CASQTGLHYGYTF
TRBJ1-5 | TRBV2 | - | - | TGTGCCAGCAGCAAAACAGTTAGCAATCAGCCCCAGCATTTT | CASSKTVSNQPQHF
TRBJ2-1 | TRBV28 | TRBD2 | once | TGTGCCAGCAGATTACTAGCGGGAGGCTACAATGAGCAGTTCTTC | CASRLLAGGYNEQFF
TRBJ2-5 | TRBV5-1 | TRBD2 | - | TGCGCCAGCAGCCCGGGGGGAGCGGGAGGCCTTCAAGAGACCCAGTACTTC | CASSPGGAGGLQETQYF
TRBJ2-5 | TRBV13 | TRBD2 | - | TGTGCCAGCAGCTCGGCATTCTCTCCGGGACTAGGAGAGACCCAGTACTTC | CASSSAFSPGLGETQYF
TRBJ2-7 | TRBV4-1 | - | few | TGCGCCAGCAGCCAAGCCGACACACCCTACGAGCAGTACTTC | CASSQADTPYEQYF
TRBJ2-3 | TRBV2 | TRBD2 | once | TGTGCCAGCAGCGCTAGCGGGAGGGGAAATACGCAGTATTTT | CASSASGRGNTQYF
TRBJ1-1 | TRBV12-3/TRBV12-4 | - | - | TGTGCCAGCAGTTTGGGGCAGAACACTGAAGCTTTCTTT | CASSLGQNTEAFF
TRBJ2-5 | TRBV12-3/TRBV12-4 | TRBD2 | once | TGTGCCAGCAGTCTGGGACTAGCGGAGACCCAGTACTTC | CASSLGLAETQYF
TRBJ2-7 | TRBV16 | - | - | TGTGCCAGCAGCCAATTTATCCCGGAGGTAGGCGAGCAGTACTTC | CASSQFIPEVGEQYF
TRBJ2-5 | TRBV5-4 | - | - | TGTGCCAGCAGCTTCATGGTCAGGGCCCGAGAGACCCAGTACTTC | CASSFMVRARETQYF
TRBJ2-2 | TRBV23-1 | - | - | TGCGCCAGCAGTCAATCCTCGAACACCGGGGAGCTGTTTTTT | CASSQSSNTGELFF
TRBJ1-3 | TRBV14 | - | - | TGTGCCAGCAGCCCCCACCAGGGGCTCTGGAGAAACACCATATATTTT | CASSPHQGLWRNTIYF
TRBJ2-1 | TRBV2 | TRBD2 | - | TGTGCCAGCAGTAAGCGGACTAGCGGGAACAATGAGCAGTTCTTC | CASSKRTSGNNEQFF
TRBJ1-3 | TRBV5-4 | - | - | TGTGCGATCGGGGGGGATAGAAACACCATATATTTT | CAIGGDRNTIYF
TRBJ2-5 | TRBV27 | - | - | TGTGCCAGCAGTTACACAGGGAGCGAGACCCAGTACTTC | CASSYTGSETQYF
TRBJ2-1 | TRBV19 | TRBD2 | once | TGTGCCAGTAGTATTGTAGCGGGAGAGTACAATGAGCAGTTCTTC | CASSIVAGEYNEQFF